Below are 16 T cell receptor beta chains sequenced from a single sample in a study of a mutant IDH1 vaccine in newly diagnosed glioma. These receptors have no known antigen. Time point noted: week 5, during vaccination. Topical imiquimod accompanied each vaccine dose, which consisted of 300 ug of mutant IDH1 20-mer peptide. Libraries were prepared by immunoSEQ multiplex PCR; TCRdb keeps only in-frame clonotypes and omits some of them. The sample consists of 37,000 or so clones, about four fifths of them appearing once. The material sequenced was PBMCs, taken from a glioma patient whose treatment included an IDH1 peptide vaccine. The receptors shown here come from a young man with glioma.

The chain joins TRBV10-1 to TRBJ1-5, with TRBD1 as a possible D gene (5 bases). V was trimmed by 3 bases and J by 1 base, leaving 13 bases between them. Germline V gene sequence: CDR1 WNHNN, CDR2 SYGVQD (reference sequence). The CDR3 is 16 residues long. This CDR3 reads CASSEKGTQSNQPQHF. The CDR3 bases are TGCGCCAGCAGTGAAAAGGGGACGCAAAGCAATCAGCCCCAGCATTTT.

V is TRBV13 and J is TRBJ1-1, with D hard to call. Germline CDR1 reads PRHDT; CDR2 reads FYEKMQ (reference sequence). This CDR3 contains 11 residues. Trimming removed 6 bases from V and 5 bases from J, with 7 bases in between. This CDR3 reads CASRGRTEAFF. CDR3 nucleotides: TGTGCCAGCAGAGGAAGGACTGAAGCTTTCTTT.

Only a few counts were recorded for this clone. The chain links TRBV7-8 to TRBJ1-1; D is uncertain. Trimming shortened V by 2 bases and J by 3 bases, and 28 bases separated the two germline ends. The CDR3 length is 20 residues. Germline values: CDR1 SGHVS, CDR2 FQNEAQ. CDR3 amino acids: CASSLRARQLKSDFDTEAFF. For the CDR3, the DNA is TGTGCCAGCAGCTTAAGGGCCAGGCAGTTAAAGTCAGATTTCGACACTGAAGCTTTCTTT. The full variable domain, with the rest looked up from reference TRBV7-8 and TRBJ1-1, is GAGVSQSPRYKVAKRGQDVALRCDPISGHVSLFWYQQALGQGPEFLTYFQNEAQLDKSGLPSDRFFAERPEGSVSTLKIQRTQQEDSAVYLCASSLRARQLKSDFDTEAFFGQGTRLTVV.

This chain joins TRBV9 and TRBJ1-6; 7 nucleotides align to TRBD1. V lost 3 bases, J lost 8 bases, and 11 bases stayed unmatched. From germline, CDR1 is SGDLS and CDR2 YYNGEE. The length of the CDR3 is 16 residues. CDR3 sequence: CASSAGGGGPDSPLHF. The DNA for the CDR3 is TGTGCCAGCAGCGCAGGGGGAGGGGGCCCGGATTCACCCCTCCACTTT.

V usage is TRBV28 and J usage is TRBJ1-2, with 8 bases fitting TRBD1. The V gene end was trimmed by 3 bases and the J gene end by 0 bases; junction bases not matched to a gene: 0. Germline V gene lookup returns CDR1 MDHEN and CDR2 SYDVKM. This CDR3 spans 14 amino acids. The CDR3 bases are TGTGCCAGCAGTTTGACAGGGGCTAACTATGGCTACACCTTC. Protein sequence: CASSLTGANYGYTF.

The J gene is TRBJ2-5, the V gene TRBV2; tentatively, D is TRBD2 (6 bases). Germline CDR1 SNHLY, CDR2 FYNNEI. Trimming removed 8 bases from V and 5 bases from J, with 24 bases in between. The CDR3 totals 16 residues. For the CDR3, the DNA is TGTGCCAGCCAAGGACTAAACCATCCGCTAGAGGAGACCCAGTACTTC. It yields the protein CASQGLNHPLEETQYF.

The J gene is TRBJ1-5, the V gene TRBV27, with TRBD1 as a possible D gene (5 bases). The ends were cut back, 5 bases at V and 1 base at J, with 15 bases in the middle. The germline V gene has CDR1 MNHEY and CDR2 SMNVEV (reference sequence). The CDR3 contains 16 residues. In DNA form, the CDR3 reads TGTGCCAGCAGTCCATTAGGGGAAGGGAGCAATCAGCCCCAGCATTTT. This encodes CASSPLGEGSNQPQHF.

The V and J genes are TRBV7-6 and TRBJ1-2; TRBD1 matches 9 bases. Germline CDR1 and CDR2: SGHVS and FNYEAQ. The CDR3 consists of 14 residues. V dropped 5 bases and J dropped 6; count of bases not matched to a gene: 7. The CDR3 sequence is CASSPLDRGDGYTF. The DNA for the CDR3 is TGTGCCAGCAGCCCCCTGGACAGGGGCGATGGCTACACCTTC.

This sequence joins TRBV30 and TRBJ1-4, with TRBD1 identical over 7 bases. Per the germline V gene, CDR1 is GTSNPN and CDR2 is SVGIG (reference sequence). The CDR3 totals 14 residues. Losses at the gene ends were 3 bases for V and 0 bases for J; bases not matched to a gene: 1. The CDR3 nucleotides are TGTGCCTGGAGCCAGGGGGCAACTAATGAAAAACTGTTTTTT. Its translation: CAWSQGATNEKLFF.

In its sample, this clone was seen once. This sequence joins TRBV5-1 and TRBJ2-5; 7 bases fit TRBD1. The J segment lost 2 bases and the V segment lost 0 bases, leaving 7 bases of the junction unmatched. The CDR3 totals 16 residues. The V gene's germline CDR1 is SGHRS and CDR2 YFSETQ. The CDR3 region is CASSLGPGTEQETQYF. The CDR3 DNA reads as TGCGCCAGCAGCTTGGGCCCTGGGACAGAGCAAGAGACCCAGTACTTC.

CDR3 loop: CASSSTGMGETQYF. In DNA, the CDR3 is TGTGCCAGCAGTTCGACAGGGATGGGGGAGACCCAGTACTTC. The chain carries TRBV5-4 and TRBJ2-5; 7 bases are a match to TRBD1. Germline trimming cut 5 bases from V and 5 bases from J; bases unmatched to any gene: 9. CDR1 is SGHNT, CDR2 YYREEE, per germline (reference sequence). The CDR3 runs to 14 residues.

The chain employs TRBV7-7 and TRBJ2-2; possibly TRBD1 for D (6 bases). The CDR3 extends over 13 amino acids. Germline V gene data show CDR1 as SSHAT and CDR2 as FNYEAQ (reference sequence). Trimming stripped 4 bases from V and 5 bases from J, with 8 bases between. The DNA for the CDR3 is TGTGCCAGCAGCTGGGACATGACCGGGGAGCTGTTTTTT. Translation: CASSWDMTGELFF.

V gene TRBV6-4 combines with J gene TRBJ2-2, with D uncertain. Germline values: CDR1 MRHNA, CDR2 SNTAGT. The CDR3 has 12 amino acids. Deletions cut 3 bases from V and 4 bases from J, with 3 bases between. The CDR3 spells CASSEGTGELFF. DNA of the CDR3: TGTGCCAGCAGTGAGGGCACCGGGGAGCTGTTTTTT.

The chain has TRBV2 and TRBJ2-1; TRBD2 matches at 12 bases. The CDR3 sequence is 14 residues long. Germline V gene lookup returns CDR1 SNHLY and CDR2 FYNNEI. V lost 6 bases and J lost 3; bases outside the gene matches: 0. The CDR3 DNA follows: TGTGCCAGCAGGGGACTAGCGGGCTACAATGAGCAGTTCTTC. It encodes CASRGLAGYNEQFF. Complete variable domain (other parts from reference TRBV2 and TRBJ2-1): EPEVTQTPSHQVTQMGQEVILRCVPISNHLYFYWYRQILGQKVEFLVSFYNNEISEKSEIFDDQFSVERPDGSNFTLKIRSTKLEDSAMYFCASRGLAGYNEQFFGPGTRLTVL.

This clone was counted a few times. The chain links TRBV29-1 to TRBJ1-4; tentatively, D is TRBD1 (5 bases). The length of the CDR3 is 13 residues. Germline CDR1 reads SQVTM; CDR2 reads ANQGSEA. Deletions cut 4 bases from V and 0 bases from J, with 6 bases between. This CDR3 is CSVGGTTNEKLFF. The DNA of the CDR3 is TGCAGCGTTGGGGGGACAACTAATGAAAAACTGTTTTTT.

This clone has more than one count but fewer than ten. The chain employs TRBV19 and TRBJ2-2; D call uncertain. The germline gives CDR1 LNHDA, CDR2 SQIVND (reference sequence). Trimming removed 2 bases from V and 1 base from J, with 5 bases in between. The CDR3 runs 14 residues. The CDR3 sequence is CASSISRNTGELFF. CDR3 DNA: TGTGCCAGTAGTATAAGCAGGAACACCGGGGAGCTGTTTTTT.